This T cell receptor beta chain stems from a study of cytomegalovirus exposure and HLA in healthy donors. Study-wide results and limits: Common viral pathogens were later found to be apparently linked to several of the most significant clusters. The later analysis indicated that the majority of CMV-associated TCR beta chains appeared HLA-restricted.

The CDR3 runs to 12 residues. The V end was cut by 4 bases, the J end by 0 bases, with 3 bases between. CDR1 is WSHSY and CDR2 is SAAADI in the germline V gene. Note on this clone: The antigen remains unidentified. The same CDR3 arises from other DNA sequences in this sample as well.

The primer mix had 60 Vbeta and 13 Jbeta primers. Profiled with immunoSEQ multiplex PCR; TCRdb holds only in-frame clones, not every one. Of around 170,000 clones detected, roughly 77% appear once; the ten largest clones hold about 1.9%. The receptor was derived from a woman aged 25 to 39 in good health and CMV-seronegative. The sequenced sample consisted of PBMCs. This chain joins TRBV10-2 and TRBJ1-2; D not resolved. The CDR3 region is CASSATNYGYTF. Written as DNA, the CDR3 is TGCGCCAGCAGTGCTACTAACTATGGCTACACCTTC.